Listed here are 18 T cell receptor beta chains from one sample, sequenced in a study of T cell changes during pregnancy in multiple sclerosis. The table came from immunoSEQ multiplex PCR; TCRdb's copy has only in-frame clones and leaves some out. This table has some 37,000 clones, about 90% appearing once. The sequencing here drew on CD4+ T cells from peripheral blood mononuclear cells, taken before pregnancy. Receptor source: a female donor with multiple sclerosis, enrolled in a pregnancy study.

The chain uses TRBV10-3 and TRBJ1-2, with TRBD1 matching 7 bases. After removal of 0 bases from V and 2 bases from J, the junction contained 3 bases not matched to a gene. Germline values: CDR1 ENHRY, CDR2 SYGVKD. This CDR3 comprises 15 residues. CDR3 nucleotides: TGTGCCATCAGTGAGTCTGGCAGGGGGAACTATGGCTACACCTTC. Amino acid sequence: CAISESGRGNYGYTF.

CDR3 bases: TGTGCCAGCAAGACAGGAACAGATACGCAGTATTTT. Protein sequence: CASKTGTDTQYF. The chain recombines TRBV6-5 with TRBJ2-3; possible D gene TRBD1, 6 bases. V was clipped by 7 bases and J by 3 bases, with 8 bases between them. The CDR3 runs 12 residues. Germline V gives CDR1 MNHEY, CDR2 SVGAGI.

V is TRBV30 and J is TRBJ1-3, with D tentatively TRBD1 (6 bases). CDR1 and CDR2 (germline): GTSNPN, SVGIG (reference sequence). The CDR3 covers 13 residues. The V gene lost 0 bases and the J gene lost 3 bases, with 6 bases spanning the gap. CDR3 region: CAWSVQGGNTIYF. The CDR3 bases are TGTGCCTGGAGTGTACAGGGTGGAAACACCATATATTTT.

This chain connects TRBV14 to TRBJ2-4; 8 positions match TRBD2. The CDR3 is made up of 16 amino acids. CDR1 is SGHDN, CDR2 FVKESK, per germline. Germline trimming cut 1 base from V and 3 bases from J; bases unmatched to any gene: 5. CDR3 sequence reads: CASSQAWTSLKNIQYF. The CDR3 DNA is TGTGCCAGCAGCCAAGCCTGGACTAGCCTCAAAAACATTCAGTACTTC. The entire variable domain, with the rest obtained from reference TRBV14 and TRBJ2-4, is as follows: EAGVTQFPSHSVIEKGQTVTLRCDPISGHDNLYWYRRVMGKEIKFLLHFVKESKQDESGMPNNRFLAERTGGTYSTLKVQPAELEDSGVYFCASSQAWTSLKNIQYFGAGTRLSVL.

The rearrangement joins TRBV28 to TRBJ1-5; 11 bases map to TRBD1. The CDR3 consists of 18 residues. Looked up from germline, CDR1 is MDHEN and CDR2 is SYDVKM. V shed 4 bases, J shed 4 bases, and the junction held 12 bases outside the gene matches. CDR3 protein: CASSSGTGGMWANQPQHF. CDR3 in DNA: TGTGCCAGCAGTTCCGGGACAGGGGGTATGTGGGCAAATCAGCCCCAGCATTTT.

Here the CDR3 DNA reads TGTGCCAGCAGTTTCTCTGTACGGGAGGTAGAGCAGTACTTC. Its translation is CASSFSVREVEQYF. V is TRBV28 and J is TRBJ2-7, with 7 bases identical to TRBD2. Germline lookup yields CDR1 MDHEN and CDR2 SYDVKM. CDR3 length: 14 amino acids. J lost 7 bases, V lost 3 bases, and 9 bases had no gene match.

The chain links TRBV9 to TRBJ2-5; 10 nucleotides line up with TRBD2. CDR3 length: 18 residues. The germline V gene has CDR1 SGDLS and CDR2 YYNGEE. After removal of 4 bases from V and 5 bases from J, the junction contained 17 bases not matched to a gene. CDR3 DNA sequence: TGTGCCAGCAGCTCGGCGGGACTAGCGTTCCAATACGAGGAGACCCAGTACTTC. This translates into CASSSAGLAFQYEETQYF.

The chain is built from TRBV5-1 and TRBJ2-7; D possibly corresponds to TRBD2 (5 bases). Germline V lookup: CDR1 SGHRS, CDR2 YFSETQ. This CDR3 contains 15 residues. The germline V and J ends were trimmed by 0 bases and 0 bases, with 10 bases remaining between them. CDR3 sequence reads: CASSLGPGISYEQYF. The CDR3 DNA is TGCGCCAGCAGCTTGGGCCCGGGGATCTCCTACGAGCAGTACTTC.

The chain joins TRBV11-3 to TRBJ2-1, with no clear D. The CDR3 sequence is 15 residues long. The V gene's germline CDR1 is SGHNT and CDR2 YENEEA. The V gene lost 5 bases and the J gene lost 0 bases, with 11 bases spanning the gap. CDR3: CASSPTPGSYNEQFF. The CDR3 coding sequence is TGTGCCAGCAGCCCCACTCCGGGCTCCTACAATGAGCAGTTCTTC.

The J gene is TRBJ1-2, the V gene TRBV7-2; a weak D match, TRBD1 (5 bases). The CDR3 is 13 amino acids. Per germline, CDR1 SGHTA and CDR2 FQGNSA. Trimming took off 5 bases at V and 2 bases at J, with 9 bases between the two ends. The chain's CDR3 is CASSPDRNYGYTF. The CDR3 DNA reads TGTGCCAGCAGCCCTGACAGAAACTATGGCTACACCTTC. The entire variable domain, with the rest obtained from reference TRBV7-2 and TRBJ1-2, is as follows: GAGVSQSPSNKVTEKGKDVELRCDPISGHTALYWYRQSLGQGLEFLIYFQGNSAPDKSGLPSDRFSAERTGGSVSTLTIQRTQQEDSAVYLCASSPDRNYGYTFGSGTRLTVV.

The chain has TRBV30 and TRBJ1-5; the D gene is possibly TRBD1 (5 bases). Deletions cut 1 base from V and 7 bases from J, with 11 bases between. This CDR3 is built from 13 residues. Germline CDR1 GTSNPN, CDR2 SVGIG (reference sequence). CDR3 sequence (DNA): TGTGCCTGGAGTGGACAGAGCCGGCAGCCCCAGCATTTT. Residues: CAWSGQSRQPQHF. Together with reference TRBV30 and TRBJ1-5, the CDR3 gives the full variable domain: SQTIHQWPATLVQPVGSPLSLECTVEGTSNPNLYWYRQAAGRGLQLLFYSVGIGQISSEVPQNLSASRPQDRQFILSSKKLLLSDSGFYLCAWSGQSRQPQHFGDGTRLSIL.

This chain uses TRBV30 with TRBJ2-2; possible D gene TRBD1, 6 bases. CDR1 and CDR2 (germline): GTSNPN, SVGIG (reference sequence). V was trimmed by 5 bases and J by 3 bases, leaving 13 bases between them. This CDR3 spans 14 amino acids. The CDR3, as DNA: TGTGCCTGGTCATCCGGGACATACACCGGGGAGCTGTTTTTT. It codes for CAWSSGTYTGELFF. The variable domain in full, with the rest retrieved from reference TRBV30 and TRBJ2-2, is SQTIHQWPATLVQPVGSPLSLECTVEGTSNPNLYWYRQAAGRGLQLLFYSVGIGQISSEVPQNLSASRPQDRQFILSSKKLLLSDSGFYLCAWSSGTYTGELFFGEGSRLTVL.

The V gene is TRBV2, the J gene TRBJ2-7; D ambiguous. Germline V CDR1 and CDR2: SNHLY, FYNNEI. With 7 bases removed from V and 0 bases from J, the gap between germline ends came to 13 bases. CDR3 length: 14 amino acids. The CDR3 spells CASIPDLTSYEQYF. The CDR3, as DNA: TGTGCCAGCATACCCGACTTGACCTCCTACGAGCAGTACTTC.

Turning to this clone: Germline is not matched at one junction end, which may reflect a read error. The chain has TRBV19 and TRBJ1-1, with D maybe TRBD1 (6 bases). The germline V gene has CDR1 LNHDA and CDR2 SQIVND (reference sequence). The CDR3 consists of 11 residues. CDR3 sequence reads: CTSRRTVEAFF. The CDR3 nucleotides read TGTACCAGTAGGCGGACAGTAGAAGCTTTCTTT.

The V and J genes are TRBV4-1 and TRBJ2-1; 7 bases are a match to TRBD2. Germline assignment: CDR1 MGHRA and CDR2 YSYEKL. The CDR3 runs 16 residues. Trimming cost V 4 bases and J 3 bases; bases outside gene matches: 9. Here the CDR3 DNA reads TGCGCCAGCAGCCGGGCAACTAGCGAGATCTACAATGAGCAGTTCTTC. It yields the protein CASSRATSEIYNEQFF.

In its sample, this clone was seen once. The chain uses TRBV7-9 and TRBJ2-6; perhaps TRBD2 as D (7 bases). Trimming shortened V by 1 base and J by 2 bases, and 9 bases separated the two germline ends. Germline-derived CDR1 and CDR2 are SEHNR and FQNEAQ (reference sequence). This CDR3 has 16 amino acids. This chain's CDR3 is CASSLGGGPGANVLTF. CDR3 bases: TGTGCCAGCAGCTTAGGGGGGGGGCCTGGGGCCAACGTCCTGACTTTC.

The chain combines TRBV5-4 with TRBJ2-1, with 11 nucleotides matching TRBD2. Germline V gene data show CDR1 as SGHNT and CDR2 as YYREEE (reference sequence). J gave up 7 bases and V 3 bases, and 6 bases lay outside the gene matches. The CDR3 consists of 15 residues. CDR3 in amino acids: CASSSLLAGVNEQFF. The CDR3 coding sequence is TGTGCCAGCAGCTCCCTACTAGCGGGAGTGAATGAGCAGTTCTTC.

CDR3 DNA sequence: TGTGCCAGCAGCCCATACTCCGGACAGGGACCCTCTGGAAACACCATATATTTT. Its protein product is CASSPYSGQGPSGNTIYF. V is TRBV28 and J is TRBJ1-3; TRBD1 matches at 8 bases. From germline, CDR1 is MDHEN and CDR2 SYDVKM. Germline trimming cut 6 bases from V and 0 bases from J; bases unmatched to any gene: 13. The CDR3 spans 18 residues.